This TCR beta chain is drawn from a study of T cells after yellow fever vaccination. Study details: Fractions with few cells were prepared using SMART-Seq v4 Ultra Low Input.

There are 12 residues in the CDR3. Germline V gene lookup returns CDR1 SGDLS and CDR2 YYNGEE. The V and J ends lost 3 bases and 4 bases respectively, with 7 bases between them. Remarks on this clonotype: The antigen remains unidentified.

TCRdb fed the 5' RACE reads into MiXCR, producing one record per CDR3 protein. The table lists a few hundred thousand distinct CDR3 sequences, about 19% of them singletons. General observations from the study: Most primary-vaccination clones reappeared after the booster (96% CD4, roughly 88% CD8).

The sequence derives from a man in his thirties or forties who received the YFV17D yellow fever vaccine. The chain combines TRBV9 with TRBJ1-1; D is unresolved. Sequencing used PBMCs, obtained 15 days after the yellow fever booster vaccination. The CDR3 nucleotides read TGTGCCAGCAGCGATTCATCCACTGAAGCTTTCTTT. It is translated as CASSDSSTEAFF.